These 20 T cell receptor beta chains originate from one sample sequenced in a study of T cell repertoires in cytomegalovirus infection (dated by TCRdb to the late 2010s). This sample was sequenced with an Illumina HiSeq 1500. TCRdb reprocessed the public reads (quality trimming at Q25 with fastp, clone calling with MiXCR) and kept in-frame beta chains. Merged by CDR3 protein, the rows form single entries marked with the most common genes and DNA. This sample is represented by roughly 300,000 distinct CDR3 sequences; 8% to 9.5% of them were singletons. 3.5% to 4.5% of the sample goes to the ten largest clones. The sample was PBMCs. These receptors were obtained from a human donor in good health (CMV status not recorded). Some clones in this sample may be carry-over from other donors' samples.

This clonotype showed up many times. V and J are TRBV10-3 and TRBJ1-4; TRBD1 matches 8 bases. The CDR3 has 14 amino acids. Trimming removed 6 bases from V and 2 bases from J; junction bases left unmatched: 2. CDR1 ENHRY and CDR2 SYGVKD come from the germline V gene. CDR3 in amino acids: CAIRAGGTNEKLFF. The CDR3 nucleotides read TGTGCCATCAGAGCAGGGGGCACTAATGAAAAACTGTTTTTT.

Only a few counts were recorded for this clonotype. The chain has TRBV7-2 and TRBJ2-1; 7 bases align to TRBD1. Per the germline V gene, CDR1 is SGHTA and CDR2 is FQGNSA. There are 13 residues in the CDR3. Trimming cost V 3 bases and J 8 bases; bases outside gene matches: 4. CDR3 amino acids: CASSFTGVDEQFF. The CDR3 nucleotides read TGTGCCAGCAGCTTTACAGGGGTGGATGAGCAGTTCTTC.

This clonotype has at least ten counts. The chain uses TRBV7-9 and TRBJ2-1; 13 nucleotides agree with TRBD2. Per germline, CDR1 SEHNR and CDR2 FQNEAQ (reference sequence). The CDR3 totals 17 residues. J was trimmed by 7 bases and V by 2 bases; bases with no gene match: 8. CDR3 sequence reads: CASSLSVGLAGRNEQFF. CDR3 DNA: TGTGCCAGCAGCTTATCGGTGGGACTAGCGGGAAGAAATGAGCAGTTCTTC.

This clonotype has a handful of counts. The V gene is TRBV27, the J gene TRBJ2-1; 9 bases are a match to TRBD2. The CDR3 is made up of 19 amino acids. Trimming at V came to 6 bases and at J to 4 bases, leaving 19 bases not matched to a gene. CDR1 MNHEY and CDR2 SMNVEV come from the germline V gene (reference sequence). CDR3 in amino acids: CASSGRLFGSGGNYNEQFF. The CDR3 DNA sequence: TGTGCCAGCAGCGGGCGGCTCTTTGGGAGCGGGGGGAATTACAATGAGCAGTTCTTC.

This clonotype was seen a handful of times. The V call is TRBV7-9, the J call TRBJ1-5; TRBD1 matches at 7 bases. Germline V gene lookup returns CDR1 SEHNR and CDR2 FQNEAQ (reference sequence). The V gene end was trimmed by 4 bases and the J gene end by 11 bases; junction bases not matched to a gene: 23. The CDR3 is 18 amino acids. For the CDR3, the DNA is TGTGCCAGCAGCTCCTCAACGACGTACGGGACAGCGCTATTGTCCCAGCATTTT. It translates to CASSSSTTYGTALLSQHF.

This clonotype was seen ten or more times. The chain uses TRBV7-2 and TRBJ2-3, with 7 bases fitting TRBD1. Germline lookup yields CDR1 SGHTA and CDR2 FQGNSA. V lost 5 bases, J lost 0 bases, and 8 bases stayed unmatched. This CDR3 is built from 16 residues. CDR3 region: CASSLVDRLSTDTQYF. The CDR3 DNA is TGTGCCAGCAGCCTTGTGGACAGGCTCAGCACAGATACGCAGTATTTT.

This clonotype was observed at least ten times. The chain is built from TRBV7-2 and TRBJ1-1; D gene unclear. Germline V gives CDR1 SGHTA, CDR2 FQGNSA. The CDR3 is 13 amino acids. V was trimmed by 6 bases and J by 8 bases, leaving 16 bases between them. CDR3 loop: CASSFSVNSEAFF. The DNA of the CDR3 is TGTGCCAGCAGTTTTAGCGTTAACTCGGAAGCTTTCTTT.

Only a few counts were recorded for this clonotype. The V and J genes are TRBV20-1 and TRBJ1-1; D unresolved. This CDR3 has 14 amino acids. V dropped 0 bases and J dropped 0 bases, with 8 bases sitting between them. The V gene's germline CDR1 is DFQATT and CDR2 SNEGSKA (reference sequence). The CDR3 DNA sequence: TGCAGTGCTAGAGATCCGGGTATGAACACTGAAGCTTTCTTT. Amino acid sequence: CSARDPGMNTEAFF.

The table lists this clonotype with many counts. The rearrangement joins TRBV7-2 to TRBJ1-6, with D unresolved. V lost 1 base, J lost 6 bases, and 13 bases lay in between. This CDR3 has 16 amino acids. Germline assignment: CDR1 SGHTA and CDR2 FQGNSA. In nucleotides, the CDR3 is TGTGCCAGCAGCTTAGGGGCCAGAGTTATTAATTCACCCCTCCACTTT. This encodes CASSLGARVINSPLHF.

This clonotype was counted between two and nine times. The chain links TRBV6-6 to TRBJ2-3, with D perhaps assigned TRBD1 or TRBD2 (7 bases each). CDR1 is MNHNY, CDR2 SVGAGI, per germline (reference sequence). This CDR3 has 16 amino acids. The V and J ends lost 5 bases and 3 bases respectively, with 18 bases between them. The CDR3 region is CASSPRGRGRTDTQYF. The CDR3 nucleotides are TGTGCCAGCAGTCCCAGGGGGAGGGGGCGGACAGATACGCAGTATTTT.

CDR3 sequence: CSARPQPYEQYF. The CDR3 DNA reads as TGCAGTGCTAGACCCCAGCCCTACGAGCAGTACTTC. The rearrangement links TRBV20-1 to TRBJ2-7; the D is unclear. Germline lookup yields CDR1 DFQATT and CDR2 SNEGSKA (reference sequence). This CDR3 is built from 12 residues. Trimming pared 2 bases from V and 2 bases from J, leaving 7 bases between.

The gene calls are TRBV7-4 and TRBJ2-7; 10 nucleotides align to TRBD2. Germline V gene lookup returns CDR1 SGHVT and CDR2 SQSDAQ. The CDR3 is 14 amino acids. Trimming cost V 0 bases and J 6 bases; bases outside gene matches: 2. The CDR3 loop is CASSLAPSGGEQYF. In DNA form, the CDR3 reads TGTGCCAGCAGCTTAGCCCCTAGCGGGGGCGAGCAGTACTTC.

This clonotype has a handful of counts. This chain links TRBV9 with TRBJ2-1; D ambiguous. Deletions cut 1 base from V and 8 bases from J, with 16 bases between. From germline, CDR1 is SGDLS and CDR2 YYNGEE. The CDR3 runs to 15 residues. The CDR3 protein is CASSVSRWAADEQFF. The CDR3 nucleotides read TGTGCCAGCAGCGTATCCCGTTGGGCGGCGGATGAGCAGTTCTTC.

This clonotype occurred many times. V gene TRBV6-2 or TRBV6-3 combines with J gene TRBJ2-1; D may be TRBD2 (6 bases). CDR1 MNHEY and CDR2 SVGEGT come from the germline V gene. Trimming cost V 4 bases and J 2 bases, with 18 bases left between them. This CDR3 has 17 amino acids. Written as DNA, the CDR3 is TGTGCCAGCAGTTTCCTTGGCGGGACCCTTACCTACAATGAGCAGTTCTTC. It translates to CASSFLGGTLTYNEQFF.

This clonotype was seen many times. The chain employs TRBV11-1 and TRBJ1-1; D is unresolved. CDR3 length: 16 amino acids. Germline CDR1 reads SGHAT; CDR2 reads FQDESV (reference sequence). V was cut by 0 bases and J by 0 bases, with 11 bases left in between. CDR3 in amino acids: CASSLASAGLNTEAFF. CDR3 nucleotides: TGTGCCAGCAGCTTAGCTTCTGCAGGCTTGAACACTGAAGCTTTCTTT.

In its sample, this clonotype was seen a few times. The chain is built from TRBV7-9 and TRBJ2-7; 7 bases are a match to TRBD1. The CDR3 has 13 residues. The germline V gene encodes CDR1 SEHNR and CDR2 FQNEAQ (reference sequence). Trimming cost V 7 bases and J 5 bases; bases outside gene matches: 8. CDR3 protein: CASTGTEVNEQYF. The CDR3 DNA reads TGTGCCAGCACCGGGACAGAAGTGAACGAGCAGTACTTC.

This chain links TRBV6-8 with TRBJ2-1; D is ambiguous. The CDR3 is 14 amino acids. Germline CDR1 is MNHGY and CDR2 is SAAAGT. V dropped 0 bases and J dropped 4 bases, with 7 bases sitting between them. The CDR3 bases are TGTGCCAGCAGTTACTCCCCCGTATACAATGAGCAGTTCTTC. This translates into CASSYSPVYNEQFF.

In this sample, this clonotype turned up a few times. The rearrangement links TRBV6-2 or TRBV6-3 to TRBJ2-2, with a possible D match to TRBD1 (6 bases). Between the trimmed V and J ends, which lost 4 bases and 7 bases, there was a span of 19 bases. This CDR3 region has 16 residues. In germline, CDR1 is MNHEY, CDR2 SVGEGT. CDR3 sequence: CASSLSPAGANGELFF. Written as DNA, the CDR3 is TGTGCCAGCAGTTTGAGTCCGGCAGGGGCAAACGGGGAGCTGTTTTTT.

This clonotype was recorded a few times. The CDR3 DNA reads TGTGCCAGCAGCATTAGTAGCTCTGGGGCCAACGTCCTGACTTTC. Its protein product is CASSISSSGANVLTF. The chain joins TRBV5-3 to TRBJ2-6; no clear D. TRBV5-3 is an ORF, and what it does is uncertain. This CDR3 has 15 amino acids. The V gene lost 8 bases and the J gene lost 0 bases, with 12 bases spanning the gap.

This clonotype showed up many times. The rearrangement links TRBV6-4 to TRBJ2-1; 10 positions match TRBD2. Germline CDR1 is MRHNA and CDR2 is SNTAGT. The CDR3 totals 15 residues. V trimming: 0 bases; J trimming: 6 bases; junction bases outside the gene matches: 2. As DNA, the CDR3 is TGTGCCAGCAGTGACTCGGCTAGCGGGAGCAATGAGCAGTTCTTC. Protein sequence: CASSDSASGSNEQFF.